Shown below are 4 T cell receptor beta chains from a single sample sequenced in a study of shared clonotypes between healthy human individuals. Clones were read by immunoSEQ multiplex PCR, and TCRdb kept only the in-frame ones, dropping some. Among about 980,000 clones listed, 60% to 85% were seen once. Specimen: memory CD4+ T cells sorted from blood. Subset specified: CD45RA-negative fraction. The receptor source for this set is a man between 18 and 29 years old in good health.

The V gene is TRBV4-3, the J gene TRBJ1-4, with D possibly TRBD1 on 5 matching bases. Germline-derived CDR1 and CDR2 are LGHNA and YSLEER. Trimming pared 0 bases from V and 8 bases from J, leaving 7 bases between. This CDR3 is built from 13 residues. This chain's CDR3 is CASSQDRGEKLFF. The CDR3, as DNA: TGCGCCAGCAGCCAAGATCGGGGCGAAAAACTGTTTTTT.

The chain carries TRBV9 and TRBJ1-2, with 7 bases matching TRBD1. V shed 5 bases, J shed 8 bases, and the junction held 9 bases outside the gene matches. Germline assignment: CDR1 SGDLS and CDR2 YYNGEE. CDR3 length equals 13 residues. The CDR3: CASSGDSVGGYTF. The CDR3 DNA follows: TGTGCCAGCAGTGGGGACAGCGTTGGGGGCTACACCTTC.

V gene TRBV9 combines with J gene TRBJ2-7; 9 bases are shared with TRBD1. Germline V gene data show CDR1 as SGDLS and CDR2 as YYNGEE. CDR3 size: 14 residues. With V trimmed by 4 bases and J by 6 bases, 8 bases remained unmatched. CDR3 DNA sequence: TGTGCCAGCAGCTATGGACAGGGGATGGGCGAGCAGTACTTC. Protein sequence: CASSYGQGMGEQYF.

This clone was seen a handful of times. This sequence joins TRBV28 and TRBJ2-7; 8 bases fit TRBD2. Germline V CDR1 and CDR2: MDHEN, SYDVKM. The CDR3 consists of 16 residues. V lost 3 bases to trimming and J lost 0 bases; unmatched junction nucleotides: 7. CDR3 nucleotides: TGTGCCAGCAGTTTTGGACAGCGGGGGAGCTCCTACGAGCAGTACTTC. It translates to CASSFGQRGSSYEQYF.